These 27 T cell receptor beta chains came from one sample sequenced in a study of blood T cell repertoires in COVID-19. Profiled with immunoSEQ multiplex PCR; TCRdb holds only in-frame clones, not every one. Altogether 200,000 to 300,000 clones are present, 70% to 90% being singletons, with the ten largest covering roughly 4.9%. Sequencing input: peripheral blood. The receptor source for this set is an older woman with COVID-19, enrolled during active disease.

A few counts support this clone. This sequence joins TRBV3-1 (or the pseudogene TRBV3-2) and TRBJ1-1; D might be TRBD1 (5 bases). The CDR3 sequence is 14 residues long. V was clipped by 4 bases and J by 1 base, with 10 bases between them. Germline lookup yields CDR1 LGHDT and CDR2 YNNKEL (reference sequence). For the CDR3, the DNA is TGTGCCAGCAGCCCACGCGGGGGGAACACTGAAGCTTTCTTT. Translating it yields CASSPRGGNTEAFF.

This rearrangement joins TRBV28 to TRBJ1-5, with D possibly TRBD1 on 6 matching bases. Trimming removed 5 bases at V and 9 bases at J, with 17 bases between. Germline V gene sequence: CDR1 MDHEN, CDR2 SYDVKM. The CDR3 runs 14 residues. The CDR3 reads CASSLGQLRGPQHF. The CDR3 coding sequence is TGTGCCAGCAGTCTAGGACAGCTTCGAGGGCCCCAGCATTTT. Filled out from reference TRBV28 and TRBJ1-5, the complete variable domain reads DVKVTQSSRYLVKRTGEKVFLECVQDMDHENMFWYRQDPGLGLRLIYFSYDVKMKEKGDIPEGYSVSREKKERFSLILESASTNQTSMYLCASSLGQLRGPQHFGDGTRLSIL.

This sequence joins TRBV20-1 and TRBJ1-1; D ambiguous. Germline lookup yields CDR1 DFQATT and CDR2 SNEGSKA (reference sequence). Trimming left V 7 bases short and J 1 base short, with 7 bases between. This CDR3 comprises 11 residues. CDR3 in amino acids: CSEEWNTEAFF. The CDR3 DNA reads as TGCAGTGAGGAGTGGAACACTGAAGCTTTCTTT.

This chain connects TRBV19 to TRBJ2-6, with D unclear. Between the trimmed V and J ends, which lost 5 bases and 0 bases, there was a span of 5 bases. Germline loops: CDR1 LNHDA, CDR2 SQIVND (reference sequence). CDR3 length: 14 amino acids. The CDR3 loop is CASSPYSGANVLTF. The CDR3 bases are TGTGCCAGTAGTCCTTACTCTGGGGCCAACGTCCTGACTTTC.

The rearrangement joins TRBV19 to TRBJ2-1; 11 bases are a match to TRBD2. Trimming cost V 4 bases and J 7 bases; bases outside gene matches: 21. Germline V gene lookup returns CDR1 LNHDA and CDR2 SQIVND (reference sequence). This CDR3 contains 20 residues. The CDR3 DNA sequence: TGTGCCAGTAGTAGAACCGGGACTAGCGGACCTCTGAGGGCAGAAAATGAGCAGTTCTTC. Protein sequence: CASSRTGTSGPLRAENEQFF.

V gene TRBV21-1 combines with J gene TRBJ1-3. TRBV21-1 is flagged as a pseudogene. The CDR3 has 14 residues. The CDR3 region has the DNA TGTGCCAGACGGCGGACTTACTCTGGAAACACCATATATTTT. Protein product: CARRRTYSGNTIYF.

This chain joins TRBV27 and TRBJ2-2, with 7 bases matching TRBD1. The germline gives CDR1 MNHEY, CDR2 SMNVEV (reference sequence). CDR3 length: 14 residues. V shed 5 bases, J shed 7 bases, and the junction held 7 bases outside the gene matches. The CDR3 spells CASSKGTALGELFF. The DNA for the CDR3 is TGTGCCAGCAGTAAAGGGACAGCCCTCGGGGAGCTGTTTTTT.

This CDR3 is CASSYREATNEKLFF. DNA of the CDR3: TGTGCCAGCAGTTATAGGGAGGCGACTAATGAAAAACTGTTTTTT. J is TRBJ1-4 and V is TRBV2; the D is unclear. The CDR3 is made up of 15 amino acids. Germline CDR1 and CDR2: SNHLY and FYNNEI. V gave up 5 bases and J gave up 2 bases, with 12 bases separating them.

The chain has TRBV20-1 and TRBJ1-1; D possibly corresponds to TRBD1 (5 bases). V gave up 6 bases and J gave up 10 bases, with 15 bases separating them. Germline lookup yields CDR1 DFQATT and CDR2 SNEGSKA (reference sequence). The CDR3 has 11 amino acids. DNA for the CDR3: TGCAGTGCGACGGTGGGGGAGGGAGCTTTCTTT. Its translation is CSATVGEGAFF.

The chain uses TRBV6-5 and TRBJ2-3; TRBD1 matches at 7 bases. This CDR3 is built from 15 residues. Germline CDR1 is MNHEY and CDR2 is SVGAGI. V lost 6 bases and J lost 4; bases outside the gene matches: 10. The CDR3 sequence is CASSPTGVGSDTQYF. The CDR3, as DNA: TGTGCCAGCAGCCCCACAGGGGTAGGATCAGATACGCAGTATTTT.

The chain is built from TRBV5-8 and TRBJ2-6, with 8 nucleotides matching TRBD1. The length of the CDR3 is 16 residues. Losses at the gene ends were 1 base for V and 1 base for J; bases not matched to a gene: 1. The germline V gene has CDR1 SGHTS and CDR2 YDEGEE. The CDR3 spells CASSLRTGSGANVLTF. CDR3 in DNA: TGTGCCAGCAGCTTGAGGACAGGGTCTGGGGCCAACGTCCTGACTTTC.

This clone occurred once. V and J are TRBV3-1 (or the pseudogene TRBV3-2) and TRBJ1-1; D gene ambiguous. The CDR3 totals 15 residues. V lost 1 base, J lost 1 base, and 10 bases lay in between. Germline assignment: CDR1 LGHDT and CDR2 YNNKEL (reference sequence). CDR3 nucleotide sequence: TGTGCCAGCAGCCAAGGTGACTCAAGGAACACTGAAGCTTTCTTT. Residues: CASSQGDSRNTEAFF.

J is TRBJ2-1 and V is TRBV7-9; TRBD2 aligns across 12 bases. Germline trimming cut 5 bases from V and 7 bases from J; bases unmatched to any gene: 9. Germline V gene sequence: CDR1 SEHNR, CDR2 FQNEAQ (reference sequence). The CDR3 is 16 amino acids. The CDR3 is CASSPRGLAGGNEQFF. The CDR3 nucleotides read TGTGCCAGCAGCCCTAGGGGTCTAGCGGGAGGGAATGAGCAGTTCTTC.

This clone was seen only once. J is TRBJ2-1 and V is TRBV5-1; TRBD2 aligns across 7 bases. The CDR3 is made up of 18 amino acids. Germline trimming cut 3 bases from V and 1 base from J; bases unmatched to any gene: 13. Germline CDR1 is SGHRS and CDR2 is YFSETQ. This chain's CDR3 is CASSSRGGSVQSYNEQFF. In nucleotides, the CDR3 is TGCGCCAGCAGCTCCCGGGGAGGGTCGGTGCAGTCCTACAATGAGCAGTTCTTC. The full variable domain, in which reference TRBV5-1 and TRBJ2-1 provide the parts outside the CDR3, is KAGVTQTPRYLIKTRGQQVTLSCSPISGHRSVSWYQQTPGQGLQFLFEYFSETQRNKGNFPGRFSGRQFSNSRSEMNVSTLELGDSALYLCASSSRGGSVQSYNEQFFGPGTRLTVL.

The rearrangement joins TRBV6-4 to TRBJ2-2; 8 positions agree with TRBD1. The CDR3 is 14 residues long. V lost 6 bases, J lost 6 bases, and 6 bases stayed unmatched. In germline, CDR1 is MRHNA, CDR2 SNTAGT. The CDR3 sequence: CASRAQGAAGELFF. DNA of the CDR3: TGTGCCAGCAGAGCCCAGGGGGCAGCCGGGGAGCTGTTTTTT.

The chain has TRBV18 and TRBJ1-2, with 7 bases that match TRBD1. Germline-derived CDR1 and CDR2 are KGHSH and LQKENI. V was clipped by 3 bases and J by 5 bases; unmatched bases: 12. The CDR3 has 16 amino acids. The CDR3 reads CASSPPPRAGGYGYTF. DNA of the CDR3: TGTGCCAGCTCACCCCCCCCTCGGGCAGGGGGGTATGGCTACACCTTC.

V usage is TRBV28 and J usage is TRBJ2-7, with TRBD2 identical over 13 bases. CDR1 and CDR2 (germline): MDHEN, SYDVKM. This CDR3 is built from 11 residues. V lost 10 bases to trimming and J lost 7 bases; unmatched junction nucleotides: 1. The CDR3 spells CATTSGREQYF. For the CDR3, the DNA is TGTGCCACGACTAGCGGGAGGGAGCAGTACTTC.

J is TRBJ2-1 and V is TRBV9, with TRBD2 identical over 13 bases. Losses at the gene ends were 4 bases for V and 8 bases for J; bases not matched to a gene: 9. CDR1 is SGDLS and CDR2 is YYNGEE in the germline V gene. This CDR3 is 16 amino acids long. In DNA form, the CDR3 reads TGTGCCAGCAGCACCCGGACTAGCGGGAGCTCATATGAGCAGTTCTTC. Its translation is CASSTRTSGSSYEQFF.

Many counts were recorded for this clone. This sequence joins TRBV2 and TRBJ2-2; TRBD2 matches at 9 bases. The CDR3 loop spans 17 amino acids. Germline CDR1 is SNHLY and CDR2 is FYNNEI. With V trimmed by 4 bases and J by 4 bases, 10 bases remained unmatched. DNA of the CDR3: TGTGCCAGCAGTGGGGTGTCTGGCGGGAGGGCCACCGGGGAGCTGTTTTTT. It translates to CASSGVSGGRATGELFF. Complete variable domain (other parts from reference TRBV2 and TRBJ2-2): EPEVTQTPSHQVTQMGQEVILRCVPISNHLYFYWYRQILGQKVEFLVSFYNNEISEKSEIFDDQFSVERPDGSNFTLKIRSTKLEDSAMYFCASSGVSGGRATGELFFGEGSRLTVL.

The chain is built from TRBV28 and TRBJ1-5; TRBD1 matches 8 bases. With 6 bases clipped from V and 5 bases from J, the junction kept 9 bases outside the gene matches. CDR1 MDHEN and CDR2 SYDVKM come from the germline V gene. There are 15 residues in the CDR3. CDR3 sequence reads: CASRPDREGHQPQHF. CDR3 coding DNA: TGTGCCAGCAGACCGGACAGGGAGGGTCATCAGCCCCAGCATTTT.

The V and J genes are TRBV6-5 and TRBJ1-5; 9 bases are shared with TRBD1. Germline-derived CDR1 and CDR2 are MNHEY and SVGAGI. V gave up 2 bases and J gave up 9 bases; unmatched junction bases: 11. The CDR3 loop spans 16 amino acids. CDR3 sequence reads: CASSYTRDRVGLPQHF. Here the CDR3 DNA reads TGTGCCAGCAGTTACACCCGGGACAGGGTAGGTCTGCCCCAGCATTTT.

The chain couples TRBV27 to TRBJ2-3, with D tentatively TRBD2 (5 bases). Trimming took 6 bases from V and 5 from J, leaving 18 bases between them. The germline gives CDR1 MNHEY, CDR2 SMNVEV (reference sequence). The CDR3 has 15 amino acids. The CDR3 sequence is CASRASRELGDTQYF. In DNA form, the CDR3 reads TGTGCCAGCAGAGCCTCCCGGGAACTTGGAGATACGCAGTATTTT.

This chain links TRBV6-4 with TRBJ2-1; 12 bases match TRBD2. There are 17 residues in the CDR3. V lost 6 bases, J lost 5 bases, and 11 bases stayed unmatched. Germline V gene data show CDR1 as MRHNA and CDR2 as SNTAGT. For the CDR3, the DNA is TGTGCCAGCAGCAAGACTAGCGGGAGCCCAGGTAACAATGAGCAGTTCTTC. Translation: CASSKTSGSPGNNEQFF.

This chain uses TRBV30 with TRBJ2-7; the match to TRBD2 covers 10 bases. Germline CDR1 reads GTSNPN; CDR2 reads SVGIG (reference sequence). The CDR3 length is 12 residues. Trimming took 6 bases from V and 4 from J; bases not matched to a gene: 3. The CDR3 DNA follows: TGTGCCTGTAGAGCGGGAGGGTACGAGCAGTACTTC. Translated: CACRAGGYEQYF.

The V gene is TRBV4-2, the J gene TRBJ2-3; 8 nucleotides align to TRBD2. This CDR3 contains 17 residues. CDR1 LGHNA and CDR2 YNFKEQ come from the germline V gene. V was clipped by 0 bases and J by 2 bases; unmatched bases: 7. CDR3 sequence: CASSQEGSGSITDTQYF. Written as DNA, the CDR3 is TGTGCCAGCAGCCAAGAGGGCAGCGGGAGCATCACAGATACGCAGTATTTT.

The genes are TRBV20-1 and TRBJ1-1; 8 bases line up with TRBD1. The CDR3 runs to 9 residues. Germline V CDR1 and CDR2: DFQATT, SNEGSKA (reference sequence). In DNA form, the CDR3 reads TGCAGAGGACAGGGTGAAGCTTTCTTT. Translation gives CRGQGEAFF.

The chain couples TRBV6-4 to TRBJ2-1, with D maybe TRBD2 (6 bases). Trimming took 10 bases from V and 12 from J, leaving 37 bases between them. Germline assignment: CDR1 MRHNA and CDR2 SNTAGT. There are 18 residues in the CDR3. CDR3 in DNA: TGTGCCAAGTTCCGGTCGGGGCAAAGGCGGCTAGCGACACACTCGCAGTTCTTC. This encodes CAKFRSGQRRLATHSQFF.